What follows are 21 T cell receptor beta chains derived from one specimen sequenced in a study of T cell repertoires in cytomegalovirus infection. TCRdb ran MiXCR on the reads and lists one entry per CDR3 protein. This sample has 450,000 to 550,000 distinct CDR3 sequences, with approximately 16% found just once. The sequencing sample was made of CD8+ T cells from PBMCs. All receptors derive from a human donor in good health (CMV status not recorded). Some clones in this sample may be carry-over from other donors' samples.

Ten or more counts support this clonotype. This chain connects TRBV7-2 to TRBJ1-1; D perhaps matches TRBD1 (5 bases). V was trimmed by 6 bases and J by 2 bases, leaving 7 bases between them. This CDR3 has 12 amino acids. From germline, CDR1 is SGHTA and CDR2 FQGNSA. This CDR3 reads CASSWDNTEAFF. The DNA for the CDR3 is TGTGCCAGCAGTTGGGACAACACTGAAGCTTTCTTT.

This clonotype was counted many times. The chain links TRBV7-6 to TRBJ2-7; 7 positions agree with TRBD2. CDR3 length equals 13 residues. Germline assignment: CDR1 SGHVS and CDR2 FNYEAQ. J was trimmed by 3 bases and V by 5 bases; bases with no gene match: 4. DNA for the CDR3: TGTGCCAGCAGCCGTGGGGAGGGCTACGAGCAGTACTTC. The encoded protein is CASSRGEGYEQYF.

The CDR3 coding sequence is TGTGCCACCAGTGATTCAAGCGGGAGTAAAAGGGAGCAGTACTTC. This encodes CATSDSSGSKREQYF. V is TRBV24-1 and J is TRBJ2-7; TRBD2 matches 8 bases. The CDR3 is 15 residues long. Germline lookup yields CDR1 KGHDR and CDR2 SFDVKD. The trim removed 2 bases at V and 7 bases at J, leaving 9 bases unmatched.

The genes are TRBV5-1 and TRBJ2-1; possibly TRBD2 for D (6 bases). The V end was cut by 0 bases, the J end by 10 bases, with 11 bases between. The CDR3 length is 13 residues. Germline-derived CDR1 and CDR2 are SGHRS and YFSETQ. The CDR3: CASSLVVAGEQFF. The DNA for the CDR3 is TGCGCCAGCAGCTTGGTGGTTGCGGGAGAGCAGTTCTTC. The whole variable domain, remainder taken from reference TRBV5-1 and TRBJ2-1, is KAGVTQTPRYLIKTRGQQVTLSCSPISGHRSVSWYQQTPGQGLQFLFEYFSETQRNKGNFPGRFSGRQFSNSRSEMNVSTLELGDSALYLCASSLVVAGEQFFGPGTRLTVL.

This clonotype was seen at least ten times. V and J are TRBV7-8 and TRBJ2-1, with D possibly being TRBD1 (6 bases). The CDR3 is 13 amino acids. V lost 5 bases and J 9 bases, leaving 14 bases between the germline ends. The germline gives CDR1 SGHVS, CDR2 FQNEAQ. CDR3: CASSRGTGTEQFF. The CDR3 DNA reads TGTGCCAGCAGCCGCGGAACAGGGACTGAGCAGTTCTTC.

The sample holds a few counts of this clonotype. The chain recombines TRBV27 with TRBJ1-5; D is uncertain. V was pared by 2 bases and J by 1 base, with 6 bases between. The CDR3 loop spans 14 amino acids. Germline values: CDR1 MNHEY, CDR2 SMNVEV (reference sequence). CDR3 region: CASSLTQSNQPQHF. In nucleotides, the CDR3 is TGTGCCAGCAGTTTAACGCAGAGCAATCAGCCCCAGCATTTT.

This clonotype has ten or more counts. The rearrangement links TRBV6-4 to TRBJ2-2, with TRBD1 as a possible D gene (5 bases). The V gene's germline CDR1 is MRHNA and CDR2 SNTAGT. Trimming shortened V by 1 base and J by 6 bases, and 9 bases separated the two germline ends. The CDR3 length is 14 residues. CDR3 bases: TGTGCCAGCAGTGACTGGTGGACATCCGGGGAGCTGTTTTTT. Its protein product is CASSDWWTSGELFF.

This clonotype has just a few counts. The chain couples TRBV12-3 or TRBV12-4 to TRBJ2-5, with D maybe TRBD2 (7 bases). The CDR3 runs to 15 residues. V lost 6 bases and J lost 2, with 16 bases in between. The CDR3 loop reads CASSRGATGQETQYF. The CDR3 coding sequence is TGTGCCAGCAGCCGGGGGGCAACGGGACAAGAGACCCAGTACTTC.

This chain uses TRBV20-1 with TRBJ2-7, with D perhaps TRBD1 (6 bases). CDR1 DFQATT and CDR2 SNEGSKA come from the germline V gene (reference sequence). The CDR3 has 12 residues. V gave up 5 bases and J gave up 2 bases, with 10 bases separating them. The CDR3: CSADRRTYEQYF. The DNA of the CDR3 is TGCAGTGCTGACAGGAGAACCTACGAGCAGTACTTC.

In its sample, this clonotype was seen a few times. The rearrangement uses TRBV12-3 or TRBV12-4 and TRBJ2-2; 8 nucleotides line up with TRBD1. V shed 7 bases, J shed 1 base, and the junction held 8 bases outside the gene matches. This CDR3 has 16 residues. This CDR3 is CASTHPGQGNTGELFF. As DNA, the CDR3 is TGTGCCAGCACCCACCCCGGACAGGGGAACACCGGGGAGCTGTTTTTT.

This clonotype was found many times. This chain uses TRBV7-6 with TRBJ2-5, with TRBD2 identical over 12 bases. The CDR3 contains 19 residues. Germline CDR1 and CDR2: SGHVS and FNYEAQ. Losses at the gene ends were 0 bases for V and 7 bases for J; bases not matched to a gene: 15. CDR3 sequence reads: CASSLARTSGGQDRGTQYF. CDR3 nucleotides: TGTGCCAGCAGCTTAGCTAGAACTAGCGGGGGGCAGGACCGGGGGACCCAGTACTTC. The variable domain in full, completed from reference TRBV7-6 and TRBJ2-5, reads GAGVSQSPRYKVTKRGQDVALRCDPISGHVSLYWYRQALGQGPEFLTYFNYEAQQDKSGLPNDRFSAERPEGSISTLTIQRTEQRDSAMYRCASSLARTSGGQDRGTQYFGPGTRLLVL.

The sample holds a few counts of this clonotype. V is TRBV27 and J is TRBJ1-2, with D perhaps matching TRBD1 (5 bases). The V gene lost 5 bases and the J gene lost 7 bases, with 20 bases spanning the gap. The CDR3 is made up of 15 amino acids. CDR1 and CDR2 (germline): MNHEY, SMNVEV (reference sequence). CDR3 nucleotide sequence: TGTGCCAGCAGTCACGCTCCGGGACCGGTCCTTGGCTACACCTTC. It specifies CASSHAPGPVLGYTF.

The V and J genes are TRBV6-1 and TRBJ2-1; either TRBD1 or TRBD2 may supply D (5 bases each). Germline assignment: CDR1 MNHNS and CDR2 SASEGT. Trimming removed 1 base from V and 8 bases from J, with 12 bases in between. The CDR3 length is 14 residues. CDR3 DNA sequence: TGTGCCAGCAGTGAAGGTGAGGGGTCCGATGAGCAGTTCTTC. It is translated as CASSEGEGSDEQFF.

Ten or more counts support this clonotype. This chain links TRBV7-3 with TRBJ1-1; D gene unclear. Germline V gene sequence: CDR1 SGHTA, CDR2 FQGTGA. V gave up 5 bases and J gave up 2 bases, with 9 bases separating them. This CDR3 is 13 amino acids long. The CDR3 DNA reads TGTGCCAGCAGCCACGACCTCAACACTGAAGCTTTCTTT. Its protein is CASSHDLNTEAFF.

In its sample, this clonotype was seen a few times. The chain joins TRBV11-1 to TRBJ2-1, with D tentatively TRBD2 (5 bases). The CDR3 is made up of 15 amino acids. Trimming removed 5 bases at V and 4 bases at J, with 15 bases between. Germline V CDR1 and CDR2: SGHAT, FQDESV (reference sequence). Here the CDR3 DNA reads TGTGCCAGCAGCACCACGCTGGAGGCGTACAATGAGCAGTTCTTC. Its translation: CASSTTLEAYNEQFF.

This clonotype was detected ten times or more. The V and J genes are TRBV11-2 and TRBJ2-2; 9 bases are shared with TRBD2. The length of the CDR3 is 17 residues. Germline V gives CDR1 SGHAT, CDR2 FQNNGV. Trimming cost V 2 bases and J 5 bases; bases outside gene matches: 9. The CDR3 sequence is CASSLSGSGSLTGELFF. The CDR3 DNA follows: TGTGCCAGCAGCTTATCGGGTAGCGGGAGTCTTACCGGGGAGCTGTTTTTT.

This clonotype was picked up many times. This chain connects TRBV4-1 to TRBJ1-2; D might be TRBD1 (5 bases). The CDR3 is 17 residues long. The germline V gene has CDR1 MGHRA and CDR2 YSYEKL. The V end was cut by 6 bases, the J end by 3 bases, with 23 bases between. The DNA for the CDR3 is TGCGCCAGCAGTATTCCTTGGGGCTCAAATGATCACTATGGCTACACCTTC. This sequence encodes CASSIPWGSNDHYGYTF.

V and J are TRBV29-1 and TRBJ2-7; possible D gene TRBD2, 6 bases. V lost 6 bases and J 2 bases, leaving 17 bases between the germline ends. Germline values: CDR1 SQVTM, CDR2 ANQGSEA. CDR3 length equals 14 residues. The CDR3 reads CSVPRGDPPYEQYF. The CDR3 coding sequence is TGCAGCGTCCCACGCGGGGACCCTCCCTACGAGCAGTACTTC.

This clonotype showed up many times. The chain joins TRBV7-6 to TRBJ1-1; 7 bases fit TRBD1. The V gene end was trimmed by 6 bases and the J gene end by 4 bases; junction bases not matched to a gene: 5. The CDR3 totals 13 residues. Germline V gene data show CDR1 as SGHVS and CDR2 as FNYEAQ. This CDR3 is CASRPTGATEAFF. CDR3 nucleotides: TGTGCCAGCAGGCCTACAGGGGCCACTGAAGCTTTCTTT. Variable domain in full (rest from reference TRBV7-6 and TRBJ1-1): GAGVSQSPRYKVTKRGQDVALRCDPISGHVSLYWYRQALGQGPEFLTYFNYEAQQDKSGLPNDRFSAERPEGSISTLTIQRTEQRDSAMYRCASRPTGATEAFFGQGTRLTVV.

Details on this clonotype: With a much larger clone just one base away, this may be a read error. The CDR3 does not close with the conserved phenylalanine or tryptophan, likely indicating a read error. The CDR3 region is CASSMWEGAPHNEQFL. CDR3 nucleotides: TGTGCCAGTAGTATGTGGGAGGGAGCCCCGCACAATGAGCAGTTCTTA. The rearrangement uses TRBV19 and TRBJ2-1, with 7 bases that match TRBD2. Germline assignment: CDR1 LNHDA and CDR2 SQIVND (reference sequence). This CDR3 comprises 16 residues. V lost 3 bases, J lost 5 bases, and 10 bases stayed unmatched.

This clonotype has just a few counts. CDR3 in DNA: TGTGCCAGCATGGGGTTCGGCACTGAAGCTTTCTTT. Amino acid sequence: CASMGFGTEAFF. This rearrangement joins TRBV27 to TRBJ1-1; no clear D. V was trimmed by 7 bases and J by 4 bases, leaving 10 bases between them. Per germline, CDR1 MNHEY and CDR2 SMNVEV (reference sequence). This CDR3 is built from 12 residues.